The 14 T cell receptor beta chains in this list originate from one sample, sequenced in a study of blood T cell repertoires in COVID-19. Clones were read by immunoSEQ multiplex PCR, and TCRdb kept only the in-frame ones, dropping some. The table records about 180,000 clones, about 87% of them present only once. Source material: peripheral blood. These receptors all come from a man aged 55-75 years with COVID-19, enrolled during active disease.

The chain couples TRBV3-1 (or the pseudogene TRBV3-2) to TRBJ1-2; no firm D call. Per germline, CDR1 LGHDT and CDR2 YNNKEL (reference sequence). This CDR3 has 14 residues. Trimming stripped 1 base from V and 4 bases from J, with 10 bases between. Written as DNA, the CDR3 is TGTGCCAGCAGCCAAGGCATACTGAGCTATGGCTACACCTTC. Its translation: CASSQGILSYGYTF.

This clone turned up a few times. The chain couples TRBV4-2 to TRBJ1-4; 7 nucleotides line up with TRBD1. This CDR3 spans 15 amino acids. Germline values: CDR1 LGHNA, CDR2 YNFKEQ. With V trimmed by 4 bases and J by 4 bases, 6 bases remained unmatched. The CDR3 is CASSPSGQNNEKLFF. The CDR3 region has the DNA TGTGCCAGCAGCCCGTCGGGACAGAATAATGAAAAACTGTTTTTT.

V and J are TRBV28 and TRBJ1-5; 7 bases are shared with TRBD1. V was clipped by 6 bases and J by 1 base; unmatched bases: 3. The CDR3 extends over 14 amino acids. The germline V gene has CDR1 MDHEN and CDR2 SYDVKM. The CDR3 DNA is TGTGCCAGCAGGGGACAGTCCAGCAATCAGCCCCAGCATTTT. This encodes CASRGQSSNQPQHF.

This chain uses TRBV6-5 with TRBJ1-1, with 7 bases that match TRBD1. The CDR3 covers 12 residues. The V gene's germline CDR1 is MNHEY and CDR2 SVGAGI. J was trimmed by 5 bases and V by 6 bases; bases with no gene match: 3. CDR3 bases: TGTGCCAGCAGCATACAGGGGACTGAAGCTTTCTTT. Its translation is CASSIQGTEAFF.

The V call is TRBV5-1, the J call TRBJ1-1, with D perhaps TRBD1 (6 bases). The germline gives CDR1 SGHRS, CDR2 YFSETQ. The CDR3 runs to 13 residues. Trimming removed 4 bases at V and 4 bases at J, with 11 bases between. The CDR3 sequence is CASSRQDGTEAFF. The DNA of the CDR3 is TGCGCCAGCAGCAGACAGGACGGCACTGAAGCTTTCTTT.

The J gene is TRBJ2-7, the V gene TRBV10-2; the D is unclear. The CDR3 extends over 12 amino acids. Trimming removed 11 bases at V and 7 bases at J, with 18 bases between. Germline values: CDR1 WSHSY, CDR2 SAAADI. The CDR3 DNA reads TGCGCCTTCCCGCAGGCCGTTTGGGAGCAGTACTTC. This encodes CAFPQAVWEQYF.

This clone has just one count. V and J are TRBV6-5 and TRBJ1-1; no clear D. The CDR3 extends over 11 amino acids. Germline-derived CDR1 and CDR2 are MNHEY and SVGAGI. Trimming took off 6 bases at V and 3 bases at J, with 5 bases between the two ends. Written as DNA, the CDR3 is TGTGCCAGCAGACGGGACACTGAAGCTTTCTTT. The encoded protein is CASRRDTEAFF.

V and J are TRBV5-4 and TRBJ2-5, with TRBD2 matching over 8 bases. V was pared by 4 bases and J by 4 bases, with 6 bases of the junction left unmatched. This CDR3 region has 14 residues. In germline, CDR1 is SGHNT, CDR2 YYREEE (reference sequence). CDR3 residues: CASSPSTSAETQYF. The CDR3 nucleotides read TGTGCCAGCAGCCCATCGACTAGCGCAGAGACCCAGTACTTC.

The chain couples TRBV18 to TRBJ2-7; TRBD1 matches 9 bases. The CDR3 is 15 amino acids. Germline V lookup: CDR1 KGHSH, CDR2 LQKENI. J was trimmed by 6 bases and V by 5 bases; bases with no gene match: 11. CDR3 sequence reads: CASSALETGGIEQYF. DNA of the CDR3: TGTGCCAGCTCAGCCCTAGAGACAGGGGGTATCGAGCAGTACTTC.

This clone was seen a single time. The CDR3 reads CASSLSTAGWETQYF. The CDR3 DNA reads as TGCGCCAGCAGCTTGAGTACGGCGGGGTGGGAGACCCAGTACTTC. The chain is built from TRBV5-1 and TRBJ2-5; TRBD2 is a possible D gene (6 bases). The ends were cut back, 1 base at V and 5 bases at J, with 15 bases in the middle. Looked up from germline, CDR1 is SGHRS and CDR2 is YFSETQ. The CDR3 extends over 15 amino acids.

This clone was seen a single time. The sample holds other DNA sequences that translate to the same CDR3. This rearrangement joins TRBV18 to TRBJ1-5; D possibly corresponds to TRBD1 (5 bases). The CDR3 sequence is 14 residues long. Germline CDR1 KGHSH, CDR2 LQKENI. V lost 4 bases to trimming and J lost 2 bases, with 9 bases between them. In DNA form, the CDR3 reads TGTGCCAGCTCACTCCAGGGTGGCAATCAGCCCCAGCATTTT. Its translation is CASSLQGGNQPQHF.

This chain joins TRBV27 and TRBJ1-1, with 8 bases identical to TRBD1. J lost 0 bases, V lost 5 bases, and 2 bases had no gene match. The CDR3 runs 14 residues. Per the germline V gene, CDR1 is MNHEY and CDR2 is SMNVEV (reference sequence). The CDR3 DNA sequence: TGTGCCAGCAGTCACAGGGGGGTGAACACTGAAGCTTTCTTT. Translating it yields CASSHRGVNTEAFF.

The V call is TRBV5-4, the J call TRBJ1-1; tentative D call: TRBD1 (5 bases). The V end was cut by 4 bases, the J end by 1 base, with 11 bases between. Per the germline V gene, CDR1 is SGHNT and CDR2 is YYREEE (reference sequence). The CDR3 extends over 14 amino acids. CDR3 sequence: CASSPDRANTEAFF. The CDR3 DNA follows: TGTGCCAGCAGCCCTGACAGAGCGAACACTGAAGCTTTCTTT. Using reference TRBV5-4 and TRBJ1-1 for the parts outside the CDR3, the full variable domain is ETGVTQSPTHLIKTRGQQVTLRCSSQSGHNTVSWYQQALGQGPQFIFQYYREEENGRGNFPPRFSGLQFPNYSSELNVNALELDDSALYLCASSPDRANTEAFFGQGTRLTVV.

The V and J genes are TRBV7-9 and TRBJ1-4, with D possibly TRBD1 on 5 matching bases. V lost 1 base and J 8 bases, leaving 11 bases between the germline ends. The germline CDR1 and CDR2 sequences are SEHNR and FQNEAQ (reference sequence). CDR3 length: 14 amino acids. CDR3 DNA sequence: TGTGCCAGCAGCTTAGAAGGGGCAGGAGAAAAACTGTTTTTT. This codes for CASSLEGAGEKLFF.